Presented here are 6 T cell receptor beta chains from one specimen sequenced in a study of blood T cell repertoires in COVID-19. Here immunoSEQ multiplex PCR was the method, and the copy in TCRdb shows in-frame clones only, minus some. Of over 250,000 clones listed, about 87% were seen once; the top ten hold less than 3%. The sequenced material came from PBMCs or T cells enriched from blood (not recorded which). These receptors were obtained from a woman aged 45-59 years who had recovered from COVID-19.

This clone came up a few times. The CDR3 bases are TGTGCCAGCAGCCCACGGACAGCAACTAATTCACCCCTCCACTTT. The encoded protein is CASSPRTATNSPLHF. V and J are TRBV6-2 or TRBV6-3 and TRBJ1-6; TRBD1 is a possible D gene (6 bases). The germline V gene has CDR1 MNHEY and CDR2 SVGEGT. The CDR3 is 15 residues long. V dropped 6 bases and J dropped 6 bases, with 15 bases sitting between them.

The CDR3 coding sequence is TGTGCCAGCAGCAAAATCGACAGGGGGGATACGCAGTATTTT. Its protein product is CASSKIDRGDTQYF. The V gene is TRBV27, the J gene TRBJ2-3; the match to TRBD1 covers 9 bases. The germline V gene has CDR1 MNHEY and CDR2 SMNVEV (reference sequence). V was pared by 6 bases and J by 6 bases, with 7 bases of the junction left unmatched. The CDR3 consists of 14 residues.

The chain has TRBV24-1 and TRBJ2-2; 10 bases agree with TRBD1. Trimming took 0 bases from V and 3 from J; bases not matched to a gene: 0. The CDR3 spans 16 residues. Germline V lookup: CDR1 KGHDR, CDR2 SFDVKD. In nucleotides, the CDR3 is TGTGCCACCAGTGATTTGGGGACAGGGGACACCGGGGAGCTGTTTTTT. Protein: CATSDLGTGDTGELFF.

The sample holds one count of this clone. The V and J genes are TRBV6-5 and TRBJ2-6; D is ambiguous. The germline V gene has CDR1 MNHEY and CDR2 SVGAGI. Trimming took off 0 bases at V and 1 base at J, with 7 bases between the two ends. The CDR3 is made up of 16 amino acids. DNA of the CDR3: TGTGCCAGCAGTTACTCTCGTGAGTCTGGGGCCAACGTCCTGACTTTC. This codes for CASSYSRESGANVLTF.

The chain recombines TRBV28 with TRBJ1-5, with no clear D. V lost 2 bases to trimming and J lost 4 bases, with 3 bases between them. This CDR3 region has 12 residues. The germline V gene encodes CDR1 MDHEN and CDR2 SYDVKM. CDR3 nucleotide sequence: TGTGCCAGCAGTTTAACAAATCAGCCCCAGCATTTT. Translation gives CASSLTNQPQHF.

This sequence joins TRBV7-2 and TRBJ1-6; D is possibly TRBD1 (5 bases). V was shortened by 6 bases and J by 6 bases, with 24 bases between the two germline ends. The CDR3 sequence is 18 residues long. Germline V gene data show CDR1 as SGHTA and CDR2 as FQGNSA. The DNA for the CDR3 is TGTGCCAGCAGTTCAAGTGGGCAGGGACTGAGCGGTAATTCACCCCTCCACTTT. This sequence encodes CASSSSGQGLSGNSPLHF. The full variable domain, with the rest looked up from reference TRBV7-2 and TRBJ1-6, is GAGVSQSPSNKVTEKGKDVELRCDPISGHTALYWYRQSLGQGLEFLIYFQGNSAPDKSGLPSDRFSAERTGGSVSTLTIQRTQQEDSAVYLCASSSSGQGLSGNSPLHFGNGTRLTVT.